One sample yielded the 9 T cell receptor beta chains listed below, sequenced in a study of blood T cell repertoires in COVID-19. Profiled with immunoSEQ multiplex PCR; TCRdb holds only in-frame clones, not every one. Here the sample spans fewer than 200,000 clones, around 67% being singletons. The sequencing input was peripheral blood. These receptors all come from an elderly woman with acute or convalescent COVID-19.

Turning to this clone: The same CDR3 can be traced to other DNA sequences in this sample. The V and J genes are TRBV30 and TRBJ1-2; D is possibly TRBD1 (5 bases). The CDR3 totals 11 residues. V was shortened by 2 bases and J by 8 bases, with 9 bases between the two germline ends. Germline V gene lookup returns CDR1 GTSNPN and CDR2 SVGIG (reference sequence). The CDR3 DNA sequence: TGTGCCTGGAGTCCCGGGGGGGGCTACACCTTC. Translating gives CAWSPGGGYTF.

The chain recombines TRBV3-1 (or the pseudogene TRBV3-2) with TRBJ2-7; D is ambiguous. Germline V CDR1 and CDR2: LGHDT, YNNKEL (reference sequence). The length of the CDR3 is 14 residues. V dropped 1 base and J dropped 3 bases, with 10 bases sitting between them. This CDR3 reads CASSQVGPFYEQYF. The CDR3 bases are TGTGCCAGCAGCCAAGTGGGCCCTTTCTACGAGCAGTACTTC.

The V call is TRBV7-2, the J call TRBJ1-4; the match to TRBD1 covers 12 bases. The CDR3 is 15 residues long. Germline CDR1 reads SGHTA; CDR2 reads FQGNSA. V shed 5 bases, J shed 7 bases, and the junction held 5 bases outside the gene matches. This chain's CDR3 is CASSAGTGGGEKLFF. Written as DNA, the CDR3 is TGTGCCAGCAGCGCCGGGACAGGGGGCGGTGAAAAACTGTTTTTT.

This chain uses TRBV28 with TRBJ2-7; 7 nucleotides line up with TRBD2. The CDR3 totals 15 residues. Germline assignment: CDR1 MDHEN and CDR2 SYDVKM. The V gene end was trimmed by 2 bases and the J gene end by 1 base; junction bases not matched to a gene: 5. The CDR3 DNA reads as TGTGCCAGCAGTTTAGCGGGACTAACATCCTACGAGCAGTACTTC. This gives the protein CASSLAGLTSYEQYF.

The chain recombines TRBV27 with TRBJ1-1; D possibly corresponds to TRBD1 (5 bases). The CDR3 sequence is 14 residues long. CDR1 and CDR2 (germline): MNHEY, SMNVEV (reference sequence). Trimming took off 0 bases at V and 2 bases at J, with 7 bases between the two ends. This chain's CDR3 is CASSLSRANTEAFF. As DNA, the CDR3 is TGTGCCAGCAGTTTATCCAGGGCCAACACTGAAGCTTTCTTT.

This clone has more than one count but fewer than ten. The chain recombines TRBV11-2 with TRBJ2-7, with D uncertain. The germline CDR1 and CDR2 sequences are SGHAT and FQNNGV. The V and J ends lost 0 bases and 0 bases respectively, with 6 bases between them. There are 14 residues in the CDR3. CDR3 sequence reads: CASSLESLSYEQYF. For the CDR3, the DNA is TGTGCCAGCAGCTTAGAGTCCCTCTCCTACGAGCAGTACTTC.

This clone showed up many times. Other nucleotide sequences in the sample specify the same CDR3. The CDR3 loop is CASSQERTGGTDTQYF. CDR3 coding DNA: TGCGCCAGCAGCCAAGAAAGAACGGGAGGTACAGATACGCAGTATTTT. V usage is TRBV4-3 and J usage is TRBJ2-3, with TRBD2 matching 7 bases. Germline trimming cut 0 bases from V and 3 bases from J; bases unmatched to any gene: 6. Looked up from germline, CDR1 is LGHNA and CDR2 is YSLEER. This CDR3 is 16 amino acids long.

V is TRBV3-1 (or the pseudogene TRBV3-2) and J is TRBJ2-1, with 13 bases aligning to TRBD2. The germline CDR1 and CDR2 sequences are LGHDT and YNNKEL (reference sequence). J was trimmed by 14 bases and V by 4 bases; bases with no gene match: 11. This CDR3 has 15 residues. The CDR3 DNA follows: TGTGCCAGCAGCCCAACTAGCGGGAGGGCCGGTCGAAAGTTCTTC. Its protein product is CASSPTSGRAGRKFF.

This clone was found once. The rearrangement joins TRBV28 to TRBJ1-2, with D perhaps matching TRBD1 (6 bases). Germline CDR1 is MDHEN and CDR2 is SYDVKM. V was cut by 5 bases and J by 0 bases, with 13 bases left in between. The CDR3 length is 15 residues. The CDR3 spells CASSPSDRTNYGYTF. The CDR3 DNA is TGTGCCAGCAGTCCCTCGGACAGAACTAACTATGGCTACACCTTC.